Shown below are 28 T cell receptor beta chains from a single sample sequenced in a study of blood T cell repertoires in COVID-19. Method: immunoSEQ multiplex PCR; TCRdb's copy keeps in-frame clones and lacks some. Of roughly 95,000 clones in the sample, roughly 80% are singletons; the top ten hold 20% to 25%. Sample: peripheral blood. These receptors all stem from a human donor in a cohort sampled during active COVID-19.

This clone was detected a few times. V and J are TRBV28 and TRBJ2-7; D is possibly TRBD1 (6 bases). Trimming pared 6 bases from V and 3 bases from J, leaving 12 bases between. The CDR3 is 13 amino acids. CDR1 is MDHEN, CDR2 SYDVKM, per germline. The DNA for the CDR3 is TGTGCCAGCAGCTCATTACAGGGCTACGAGCAGTACTTC. Protein: CASSSLQGYEQYF.

The chain joins TRBV20-1 to TRBJ1-4; D is unresolved. CDR1 is DFQATT and CDR2 is SNEGSKA in the germline V gene (reference sequence). Trimming stripped 3 bases from V and 1 base from J, with 9 bases between. The CDR3 contains 14 residues. In DNA, the CDR3 is TGCAGTGCTAGTACGAGGGTAACTAATGAAAAACTGTTTTTT. It is translated as CSASTRVTNEKLFF.

This clone was counted a single time. The CDR3 sequence is CASSVAPPGPNTEAFF. The DNA of the CDR3 is TGTGCCAGCAGCGTAGCCCCCCCAGGCCCGAACACTGAAGCTTTCTTT. The chain recombines TRBV9 with TRBJ1-1; D call uncertain. The V end was cut by 0 bases, the J end by 1 base, with 13 bases between. Germline loops: CDR1 SGDLS, CDR2 YYNGEE. The CDR3 totals 16 residues.

CDR3 nucleotides: TGTGCCAGCAGTTTTAGCTCCAGCAATCAGCCCCAGCATTTT. Translated: CASSFSSSNQPQHF. V gene TRBV27 combines with J gene TRBJ1-5, with unresolved D. Trimming removed 3 bases from V and 1 base from J, with 7 bases in between. CDR1 MNHEY and CDR2 SMNVEV come from the germline V gene (reference sequence). The CDR3 consists of 14 residues.

J is TRBJ1-4 and V is TRBV28, with D perhaps matching TRBD1 (5 bases). V lost 2 bases and J 4 bases, leaving 11 bases between the germline ends. This CDR3 spans 15 amino acids. Germline V gives CDR1 MDHEN, CDR2 SYDVKM. The CDR3 sequence is CASSLGGVFNEKLFF. The DNA of the CDR3 is TGTGCCAGCAGTTTAGGAGGGGTTTTTAATGAAAAACTGTTTTTT.

In DNA form, the CDR3 reads TGTGCCAGCAGCGGCCAGGACAGGAAAGTAAGAGAGACCCAGTACTTC. Its translation: CASSGQDRKVRETQYF. V gene TRBV21-1 combines with J gene TRBJ2-5; TRBD1, the table's D call, lacks a check against the DNA. TRBV21-1 is described as a pseudogene. The CDR3 spans 16 residues.

The CDR3 sequence: CASTRLAGRTDTQYF. CDR3 bases: TGCGCCAGCACGAGACTAGCGGGAAGGACAGATACGCAGTATTTT. This sequence joins TRBV5-1 and TRBJ2-3; TRBD2 matches 11 bases. CDR1 SGHRS and CDR2 YFSETQ come from the germline V gene. The V segment lost 6 bases and the J segment 3 bases; nucleotides outside the gene matches: 6. This CDR3 spans 15 amino acids. Complete variable domain (other parts from reference TRBV5-1 and TRBJ2-3): KAGVTQTPRYLIKTRGQQVTLSCSPISGHRSVSWYQQTPGQGLQFLFEYFSETQRNKGNFPGRFSGRQFSNSRSEMNVSTLELGDSALYLCASTRLAGRTDTQYFGPGTRLTVL.

The CDR3 here is CASRGGQRTTEAFF. The DNA of the CDR3 is TGTGCCAGCAGGGGGGGACAGAGAACGACTGAAGCTTTCTTT. J is TRBJ1-1 and V is TRBV28; 7 bases fit TRBD1. The CDR3 consists of 14 residues. The germline CDR1 and CDR2 sequences are MDHEN and SYDVKM. V was pared by 6 bases and J by 5 bases, with 9 bases of the junction left unmatched.

V usage is TRBV28 and J usage is TRBJ1-5; TRBD1 agrees at 7 bases. This CDR3 is built from 15 residues. The germline gives CDR1 MDHEN, CDR2 SYDVKM. The ends lost 7 bases at V and 2 bases at J; junction bases unmatched: 8. The DNA for the CDR3 is TGTGCCAGCACCTTAGGAGGGGGCGGCAATCAGCCCCAGCATTTT. Its protein product is CASTLGGGGNQPQHF. Full variable domain (outside the CDR3, taken from reference TRBV28 and TRBJ1-5): DVKVTQSSRYLVKRTGEKVFLECVQDMDHENMFWYRQDPGLGLRLIYFSYDVKMKEKGDIPEGYSVSREKKERFSLILESASTNQTSMYLCASTLGGGGNQPQHFGDGTRLSIL.

This chain uses TRBV19 with TRBJ1-2; 9 nucleotides line up with TRBD1. The germline V gene encodes CDR1 LNHDA and CDR2 SQIVND (reference sequence). This CDR3 is built from 15 residues. Trimming removed 1 base from V and 1 base from J; junction bases left unmatched: 1. The CDR3 loop reads CASSIVDRGNYGYTF. Written as DNA, the CDR3 is TGTGCCAGTAGTATAGTGGACAGGGGTAACTATGGCTACACCTTC.

This rearrangement joins TRBV5-1 to TRBJ1-6; weak D call: TRBD1 (5 bases). This CDR3 is 17 amino acids long. Deletions cut 0 bases from V and 6 bases from J, with 16 bases between. Germline CDR1 SGHRS, CDR2 YFSETQ. DNA for the CDR3: TGCGCCAGCAGCTTGGCCCCCCTGGGGCAGCTTAATTCACCCCTCCACTTT. Its protein product is CASSLAPLGQLNSPLHF. Full variable domain (outside the CDR3, taken from reference TRBV5-1 and TRBJ1-6): KAGVTQTPRYLIKTRGQQVTLSCSPISGHRSVSWYQQTPGQGLQFLFEYFSETQRNKGNFPGRFSGRQFSNSRSEMNVSTLELGDSALYLCASSLAPLGQLNSPLHFGNGTRLTVT.

The rearrangement joins TRBV6-5 to TRBJ1-6, with 7 bases that match TRBD1. From germline, CDR1 is MNHEY and CDR2 SVGAGI. CDR3 length equals 15 residues. V shed 2 bases, J shed 9 bases, and the junction held 7 bases outside the gene matches. DNA of the CDR3: TGTGCCAGCAGTTACAAGAGGCAGGGGGGTTCACCCCTCCACTTT. Its protein product is CASSYKRQGGSPLHF.

Only one count was recorded for this clone. The chain recombines TRBV6-8 with TRBJ2-5, with 8 positions matching TRBD2. The CDR3 runs to 15 residues. CDR1 is MNHGY, CDR2 SAAAGT, per germline. Unmatched junction bases numbered 10, after V lost 5 bases and J lost 5 bases. CDR3 protein: CASSTRRGGEETQYF. In nucleotides, the CDR3 is TGTGCCAGCAGTACCCGCCGGGGGGGCGAGGAGACCCAGTACTTC.

The chain carries TRBV3-1 (or the pseudogene TRBV3-2) and TRBJ1-2; D not resolved. V lost 4 bases to trimming and J lost 7 bases, with 10 bases between them. The CDR3 loop spans 12 amino acids. CDR1 is LGHDT and CDR2 is YNNKEL in the germline V gene (reference sequence). The CDR3 sequence: CASSRTDFGYTF. CDR3 sequence (DNA): TGTGCCAGCAGCCGAACCGACTTTGGCTACACCTTC.

This clone was counted a single time. This chain links TRBV11-2 with TRBJ2-1; 8 bases fit TRBD1. V trimming: 4 bases; J trimming: 0 bases; junction bases outside the gene matches: 2. Germline CDR1 and CDR2: SGHAT and FQNNGV. The CDR3 has 15 residues. In DNA form, the CDR3 reads TGTGCCAGCAGCTCTGGACAGGGCTCCTACAATGAGCAGTTCTTC. Translating gives CASSSGQGSYNEQFF.

J is TRBJ1-2 and V is TRBV12-3 or TRBV12-4; possibly TRBD1 for D (5 bases). CDR3 length equals 12 residues. The V gene lost 6 bases and the J gene lost 7 bases, with 12 bases spanning the gap. CDR3 DNA: TGTGCCAGCAGCCAGACAGTCGGTGGCTACACCTTC. This sequence encodes CASSQTVGGYTF.

A single count supports this clone. The V and J genes are TRBV18 and TRBJ2-3; TRBD2 agrees at 12 bases. This CDR3 comprises 17 residues. V lost 6 bases to trimming and J lost 1 base; unmatched junction nucleotides: 8. CDR1 and CDR2 (germline): KGHSH, LQKENI. The CDR3 reads CASSLAGGITGTDTQYF. In DNA form, the CDR3 reads TGTGCCAGCTCCCTAGCGGGAGGGATCACCGGCACAGATACGCAGTATTTT.

This clone was counted between two and nine times. This chain uses TRBV12-3 or TRBV12-4 with TRBJ1-1; D is uncertain. The V end was cut by 1 base, the J end by 3 bases, with 6 bases between. The CDR3 is made up of 13 amino acids. CDR3 in DNA: TGTGCCAGCAGTTTAGAACATTACACTGAAGCTTTCTTT. It is translated as CASSLEHYTEAFF.

V gene TRBV5-6 combines with J gene TRBJ2-3, with D tentatively TRBD2 (7 bases). CDR3 size: 14 residues. V was shortened by 7 bases and J by 1 base, with 13 bases between the two germline ends. CDR1 is SGHDT and CDR2 is YYEEEE in the germline V gene. Here the CDR3 DNA reads TGTGCCAGCGATGGGCGGGGGCGCACAGATACGCAGTATTTT. This sequence encodes CASDGRGRTDTQYF.

The chain uses TRBV19 and TRBJ2-2, with 8 bases matching TRBD2. CDR1 is LNHDA, CDR2 SQIVND, per germline (reference sequence). This CDR3 contains 15 residues. The J segment lost 6 bases and the V segment lost 5 bases, leaving 8 bases of the junction unmatched. CDR3 DNA sequence: TGTGCCAGTAGTTCCTTAGCGGGATCCGCCGGGGAGCTGTTTTTT. Translated, it gives CASSSLAGSAGELFF.

The chain has TRBV18 and TRBJ1-6; possible D gene TRBD1, 6 bases. CDR1 and CDR2 from the germline V gene are KGHSH and LQKENI. V lost 1 base, J lost 7 bases, and 11 bases lay in between. CDR3 length: 15 residues. The CDR3 sequence: CASSPQDRGNSPLHF. The CDR3 nucleotides read TGTGCCAGCTCACCACAGGACAGAGGGAATTCACCCCTCCACTTT.

The chain joins TRBV5-6 to TRBJ1-1, with D possibly being TRBD1 (5 bases). The V end lost 0 bases, the J end lost 0 bases, and 21 bases lay between the germline ends. There are 19 residues in the CDR3. CDR1 and CDR2 from the germline V gene are SGHDT and YYEEEE. This chain's CDR3 is CASSLVLRGSARMNTEAFF. CDR3 DNA: TGTGCCAGCAGCTTGGTTCTTAGGGGATCGGCTCGGATGAACACTGAAGCTTTCTTT.

The chain is built from TRBV25-1 and TRBJ1-1; TRBD1 agrees at 7 bases. The CDR3 consists of 14 residues. The germline V gene has CDR1 MGHDK and CDR2 SYGVNS. V trimming: 7 bases; J trimming: 2 bases; junction bases outside the gene matches: 7. The CDR3 nucleotides read TGTGCCAGCAACTGGGGGACAGTCAACACTGAAGCTTTCTTT. This gives the protein CASNWGTVNTEAFF.

The rearrangement links TRBV7-2 to TRBJ1-5; D unresolved. V lost 4 bases and J 0 bases, leaving 4 bases between the germline ends. Germline V gene lookup returns CDR1 SGHTA and CDR2 FQGNSA. There are 13 residues in the CDR3. This CDR3 reads CASSSYSNQPQHF. In nucleotides, the CDR3 is TGTGCCAGCAGCTCCTATAGCAATCAGCCCCAGCATTTT.

The rearrangement links TRBV19 to TRBJ1-1, with D uncertain. V shed 3 bases and J shed 1 base, with 12 bases lying between them. The CDR3 runs 15 residues. In germline, CDR1 is LNHDA, CDR2 SQIVND (reference sequence). Here the CDR3 reads CASSIWSRWNTEAFF. The CDR3 region has the DNA TGTGCCAGTAGTATTTGGAGCCGCTGGAACACTGAAGCTTTCTTT.

Here the CDR3 DNA reads TGTGCCAGCAGTCCCCGACAGGGGGCATATAATTCACCCCTCCACTTT. Its protein product is CASSPRQGAYNSPLHF. The chain is built from TRBV11-2 and TRBJ1-6, with 10 bases lining up with TRBD1. The CDR3 has 16 residues. With V trimmed by 6 bases and J by 4 bases, 6 bases remained unmatched. Per the germline V gene, CDR1 is SGHAT and CDR2 is FQNNGV.

The rearrangement uses TRBV27 and TRBJ2-7; 8 nucleotides align to TRBD1. Germline V gene data show CDR1 as MNHEY and CDR2 as SMNVEV (reference sequence). V lost 5 bases, J lost 2 bases, and 5 bases stayed unmatched. This CDR3 comprises 14 residues. CDR3 sequence (DNA): TGTGCCAGCAGTCTTGCAGGGGGCCCCTACGAGCAGTACTTC. Its protein is CASSLAGGPYEQYF.

The V gene is TRBV6-5, the J gene TRBJ1-2, with TRBD1 matching over 7 bases. The CDR3 totals 14 residues. V lost 7 bases to trimming and J lost 5 bases; unmatched junction nucleotides: 10. Per the germline V gene, CDR1 is MNHEY and CDR2 is SVGAGI. CDR3 region: CASMETGMVYGYTF. Written as DNA, the CDR3 is TGTGCCAGCATGGAGACAGGGATGGTGTATGGCTACACCTTC.